This TCR beta chain was sequenced during a study of blood T cell repertoires in COVID-19. The overall study: The United States, Italy and Spain provided the acute and convalescent COVID-19 samples. The cDNA or gDNA used as material had been derived from T cells, B-cell-depleted T cells, or PBMCs.

This CDR3 contains 11 residues. CDR1 and CDR2 from the germline V gene are GTSNPN and SVGIG (reference sequence). The protocol was immunoSEQ multiplex PCR, while the TCRdb copy is restricted to in-frame clones and leaves out a portion. The sample holds around 260,000 clones; approximately 86% are singletons and the top ten take roughly 4.9%. About this clone: Compared with germline, one end of the junction differs, possibly owing to a read error.

The V and J genes are TRBV30 and TRBJ1-1; D not certain. Sequencing was performed on peripheral blood. The clonotype comes from a woman aged 55-70 years with COVID-19, enrolled during active disease. As DNA, the CDR3 is TGTGCCCGGAGGAGTATCGCTGAAGCTTTCTTT. Translated, it gives CARRSIAEAFF.